The 22 T cell receptor beta chains below all came from one sample that was sequenced in a study of blood T cell repertoires in COVID-19 (dated by TCRdb to about 2020). Library construction relied on the immunoSEQ multiplex PCR assay. In its TCRdb copy, this immuneACCESS table keeps in-frame sequences only and misses some clones. Where compared with another copy, unresolved V genes explain less than half of these, and the others have no known cause. For this sample the table gives roughly 220,000 clones, of which 65% to 85% were detected only once. The ten most abundant clones make up around 3.1% of the sample. The sample was peripheral blood. The receptors here all came from a woman under 40 who had recovered from COVID-19.

This chain links TRBV6-6 with TRBJ2-3, with 7 bases matching TRBD1. From germline, CDR1 is MNHNY and CDR2 SVGAGI (reference sequence). The CDR3 is made up of 15 amino acids. Trimming took 7 bases from V and 3 from J; bases not matched to a gene: 10. The CDR3 region has the DNA TGTGCCAGCATCCCGGCAGGGGGTGAAACAGATACGCAGTATTTT. It encodes CASIPAGGETDTQYF.

The chain combines TRBV15 with TRBJ1-4, with TRBD1 matching over 8 bases. The CDR3 runs to 13 residues. Germline V gene lookup returns CDR1 LNHNV and CDR2 YYDKDF (reference sequence). With V trimmed by 3 bases and J by 12 bases, 6 bases remained unmatched. Here the CDR3 DNA reads TGTGCCACCAGCAGCCCACAGGGGGAGGAACTGTTTTTT. Protein product: CATSSPQGEELFF.

The rearrangement uses TRBV9 and TRBJ2-6, with D possibly being TRBD2 (6 bases). Trimming took off 0 bases at V and 0 bases at J, with 7 bases between the two ends. The CDR3 covers 16 residues. Germline values: CDR1 SGDLS, CDR2 YYNGEE. Here the CDR3 reads CASSVGGASGANVLTF. The CDR3 nucleotides are TGTGCCAGCAGCGTAGGCGGGGCCTCTGGGGCCAACGTCCTGACTTTC.

This chain connects TRBV28 to TRBJ2-5; 9 positions agree with TRBD1. With V trimmed by 6 bases and J by 5 bases, 7 bases remained unmatched. The CDR3 is made up of 14 amino acids. Germline V gene sequence: CDR1 MDHEN, CDR2 SYDVKM. The CDR3 reads CASSEKTGGETQYF. CDR3 DNA: TGTGCCAGCAGCGAAAAGACAGGGGGGGAGACCCAGTACTTC.

This clone was picked up a small number of times. This chain links TRBV5-1 with TRBJ2-1; possibly TRBD2 for D (6 bases). V was trimmed by 4 bases and J by 5 bases, leaving 19 bases between them. The CDR3 runs 16 residues. Germline CDR1 SGHRS, CDR2 YFSETQ. For the CDR3, the DNA is TGCGCCAGCAGCCCCGTCTGGAGGAGGGCCCACAATGAGCAGTTCTTC. It is translated as CASSPVWRRAHNEQFF. The full variable domain, its missing parts supplied by reference TRBV5-1 and TRBJ2-1, is KAGVTQTPRYLIKTRGQQVTLSCSPISGHRSVSWYQQTPGQGLQFLFEYFSETQRNKGNFPGRFSGRQFSNSRSEMNVSTLELGDSALYLCASSPVWRRAHNEQFFGPGTRLTVL.

The chain recombines TRBV3-1 (or the pseudogene TRBV3-2) with TRBJ2-3, with D possibly matching TRBD2 (5 bases). V was clipped by 5 bases and J by 2 bases, with 11 bases between them. The CDR3 contains 14 residues. CDR1 and CDR2 (germline): LGHDT, YNNKEL (reference sequence). The DNA of the CDR3 is TGTGCCAGCAGCTGGACTGGGCACACAGATACGCAGTATTTT. Its translation is CASSWTGHTDTQYF.

The V and J genes are TRBV7-9 and TRBJ2-7; a weak D match, TRBD2 (6 bases). This CDR3 is built from 15 residues. CDR1 and CDR2 (germline): SEHNR, FQNEAQ (reference sequence). Trimming pared 1 base from V and 1 base from J, leaving 11 bases between. The CDR3 sequence is CASSLVGGPSYEQYF. As DNA, the CDR3 is TGTGCCAGCAGCTTAGTCGGAGGGCCGTCCTACGAGCAGTACTTC.

The chain combines TRBV28 with TRBJ2-2; D possibly corresponds to TRBD2 (6 bases). Germline V CDR1 and CDR2: MDHEN, SYDVKM. Trimming left V 7 bases short and J 12 bases short, with 15 bases between. The CDR3 is made up of 12 amino acids. CDR3 sequence reads: CASKPPGEKLFF. Here the CDR3 DNA reads TGTGCCAGCAAACCCCCGGGGGAGAAGCTGTTTTTT.

The rearrangement uses TRBV9 and TRBJ2-2; 7 bases are shared with TRBD1. The CDR3 has 15 amino acids. Germline V gene sequence: CDR1 SGDLS, CDR2 YYNGEE. The J segment lost 0 bases and the V segment lost 4 bases, leaving 3 bases of the junction unmatched. The CDR3, as DNA: TGTGCCAGCAGCCTGACAGGGTCGAACACCGGGGAGCTGTTTTTT. Amino acids: CASSLTGSNTGELFF.

The chain recombines TRBV28 with TRBJ2-7, with D tentatively TRBD1 (5 bases). V was pared by 8 bases and J by 0 bases, with 14 bases between. This CDR3 contains 14 residues. Germline CDR1 and CDR2: MDHEN and SYDVKM. The CDR3 sequence is CASQFLGPSYEQYF. CDR3 nucleotides: TGTGCCAGCCAGTTTTTGGGGCCCTCCTACGAGCAGTACTTC. Full variable domain (outside the CDR3, taken from reference TRBV28 and TRBJ2-7): DVKVTQSSRYLVKRTGEKVFLECVQDMDHENMFWYRQDPGLGLRLIYFSYDVKMKEKGDIPEGYSVSREKKERFSLILESASTNQTSMYLCASQFLGPSYEQYFGPGTRLTVT.

The chain uses TRBV27 and TRBJ2-1; 7 bases map to TRBD2. The V gene end was trimmed by 2 bases and the J gene end by 4 bases; junction bases not matched to a gene: 2. Germline loops: CDR1 MNHEY, CDR2 SMNVEV (reference sequence). The CDR3 loop spans 14 amino acids. CDR3 nucleotide sequence: TGTGCCAGCAGTTTAACTAGCGCGTACAATGAGCAGTTCTTC. Protein: CASSLTSAYNEQFF.

This chain joins TRBV12-2 and TRBJ2-7; TRBD2 was called by the table and not checked on the DNA. TRBV12-2 is flagged as a pseudogene. The CDR3 sequence is 18 residues long. As DNA, the CDR3 is TGTGCAAGTCGCCCGACCGGGACTAGCGGGAGAAGGAGGCACGAGCAGTACTTC. It specifies CASRPTGTSGRRRHEQYF.

The chain carries TRBV2 and TRBJ2-5; 10 bases align to TRBD2. Per the germline V gene, CDR1 is SNHLY and CDR2 is FYNNEI. The CDR3 is made up of 15 amino acids. The V segment lost 3 bases and the J segment 7 bases; nucleotides outside the gene matches: 8. CDR3 in DNA: TGTGCCAGCAGTGAGCTAGCGGGAGAAACGGGGACCCAGTACTTC. Translating it yields CASSELAGETGTQYF.

The chain couples TRBV5-8 to TRBJ2-2; TRBD1 aligns across 8 bases. The CDR3 has 15 amino acids. The V and J ends lost 2 bases and 6 bases, in that order; junction bases with no gene match: 6. Germline assignment: CDR1 SGHTS and CDR2 YDEGEE. CDR3 sequence (DNA): TGTGCCAGCAGCTTTGGGGCACAGGGGGCCGGGGAGCTGTTTTTT. Translating gives CASSFGAQGAGELFF.

The chain carries TRBV7-3 and TRBJ2-1; TRBD2 aligns across 13 bases. The CDR3 contains 15 residues. Germline assignment: CDR1 SGHTA and CDR2 FQGTGA. V gave up 5 bases and J gave up 9 bases; unmatched junction bases: 7. CDR3 bases: TGTGCCAGCAGCCCGCGGACTAGCGGGAGCTCTGAGCAGTTCTTC. Protein product: CASSPRTSGSSEQFF.

This chain links TRBV6-5 with TRBJ2-7, with D perhaps matching TRBD2 (6 bases). The V gene's germline CDR1 is MNHEY and CDR2 SVGAGI. The CDR3 is made up of 14 amino acids. Trimming cost V 6 bases and J 1 base, with 13 bases left between them. CDR3 residues: CASRREGTSYEQYF. The CDR3 DNA follows: TGTGCCAGCAGGAGAGAGGGGACTTCCTACGAGCAGTACTTC.

J is TRBJ2-3 and V is TRBV10-2; D perhaps matches TRBD2 (7 bases). The CDR3 totals 19 residues. From germline, CDR1 is WSHSY and CDR2 SAAADI. V lost 5 bases and J 0 bases, leaving 24 bases between the germline ends. This chain's CDR3 is CASSPTGWASGASTDTQYF. CDR3 DNA sequence: TGCGCCAGCAGTCCCACAGGGTGGGCTAGCGGAGCTAGCACAGATACGCAGTATTTT.

A word on this clone: The junction departs from the called germline gene at one end, perhaps through a read error. The genes are TRBV6-6 and TRBJ1-2; 7 nucleotides align to TRBD1. The CDR3 is 11 residues long. Germline values: CDR1 MNHNY, CDR2 SVGAGI (reference sequence). The CDR3 sequence: CASSLDRSPSF. The CDR3 DNA sequence: TGTGCCAGCAGCCTGGACAGGTCTCCCTCCTTC.

V usage is TRBV5-1 and J usage is TRBJ2-1, with TRBD2 matching 7 bases. The CDR3 covers 15 residues. With 1 base clipped from V and 8 bases from J, the junction kept 9 bases outside the gene matches. CDR1 SGHRS and CDR2 YFSETQ come from the germline V gene. The CDR3 DNA is TGCGCCAGCAGCTTGAGTCTAGCGGAGGGTGATGAGCAGTTCTTC. Its translation is CASSLSLAEGDEQFF.

The chain uses TRBV15 and TRBJ1-5; D call uncertain. V was cut by 5 bases and J by 4 bases, with 9 bases left in between. The length of the CDR3 is 13 residues. The germline gives CDR1 LNHNV, CDR2 YYDKDF (reference sequence). The CDR3 DNA follows: TGTGCCACCAGCTCTAAGAGGAATCAGCCCCAGCATTTT. Protein sequence: CATSSKRNQPQHF.

The chain is built from TRBV11-2 and TRBJ2-7, with TRBD2 matching 7 bases. This CDR3 is 16 amino acids long. J gave up 3 bases and V 1 base, and 9 bases lay outside the gene matches. Germline V CDR1 and CDR2: SGHAT, FQNNGV. The CDR3: CASSLVVGGSLYEQYF. CDR3 sequence (DNA): TGTGCCAGCAGCTTAGTTGTGGGAGGGAGCCTCTACGAGCAGTACTTC.

The rearrangement joins TRBV10-1 to TRBJ2-3; D is uncertain. Per germline, CDR1 WNHNN and CDR2 SYGVQD (reference sequence). V was shortened by 6 bases and J by 6 bases, with 13 bases between the two germline ends. The CDR3 length is 13 residues. The chain's CDR3 is CASRPRGPDTQYF. As DNA, the CDR3 is TGCGCCAGCAGACCCCGAGGTCCTGATACGCAGTATTTT.